The next 11 T cell receptor beta chains were all read from a single sample in a study of T cell clonotyping in hematopoietic cell transplantation (dated by TCRdb to about 2021). To prepare the library, the immunoSEQ multiplex PCR assay was applied. TCRdb took this table from immuneACCESS and kept in-frame rearrangements with V and J called. Such tables lack part of the clones; where checked against another copy, unresolved V genes explain under half of the gap, and the rest is unexplained. This sample holds under 45,000 clones; approximately 88% were observed only once. Under 2% of the sample comes from the top ten. The sample comprised peripheral blood mononuclear cells. These receptors originate from a woman aged 40-49 years in good health. Some clones in this sample may be carry-over from other donors' samples.

V usage is TRBV5-1 and J usage is TRBJ2-1; 10 bases fit TRBD2. Germline CDR1 is SGHRS and CDR2 is YFSETQ. This CDR3 region has 14 residues. J was trimmed by 5 bases and V by 4 bases; bases with no gene match: 3. DNA for the CDR3: TGCGCCAGCAGCGAACTAGCGGGAAACAATGAGCAGTTCTTC. It is translated as CASSELAGNNEQFF.

The chain links TRBV5-1 to TRBJ2-7, with D possibly TRBD1 on 5 matching bases. This CDR3 region has 14 residues. Germline-derived CDR1 and CDR2 are SGHRS and YFSETQ. Trimming removed 1 base at V and 7 bases at J, with 15 bases between. This CDR3 reads CASSLKDNEREQYF. As DNA, the CDR3 is TGCGCCAGCAGCTTGAAGGACAACGAAAGGGAGCAGTACTTC.

The chain combines TRBV14 with TRBJ2-1; the D gene is possibly TRBD2 (6 bases). The V gene's germline CDR1 is SGHDN and CDR2 FVKESK. V was clipped by 0 bases and J by 5 bases, with 8 bases between them. The CDR3 is made up of 14 amino acids. The CDR3 spells CASSQDWGDNEQFF. As DNA, the CDR3 is TGTGCCAGCAGCCAAGACTGGGGGGACAATGAGCAGTTCTTC.

J is TRBJ2-3 and V is TRBV28; tentative D call: TRBD1 (6 bases). Germline lookup yields CDR1 MDHEN and CDR2 SYDVKM. Trimming took off 7 bases at V and 4 bases at J, with 15 bases between the two ends. This CDR3 region has 14 residues. CDR3 bases: TGTGCCAGCACCGATAGGGGGATGGCAGATACGCAGTATTTT. Its translation is CASTDRGMADTQYF.

This clone was found once. This chain links TRBV7-3 with TRBJ2-3; 8 nucleotides line up with TRBD1. Germline values: CDR1 SGHTA, CDR2 FQGTGA. V gave up 5 bases and J gave up 3 bases; unmatched junction bases: 7. The CDR3 is 15 residues long. CDR3 amino acids: CASSPTQGATDTQYF. The DNA of the CDR3 is TGTGCCAGCAGCCCCACCCAGGGGGCTACAGATACGCAGTATTTT.

In its sample, this clone was seen a few times. This chain connects TRBV7-2 to TRBJ1-2; D uncertain. V shed 2 bases and J shed 3 bases, with 13 bases lying between them. Germline V gene lookup returns CDR1 SGHTA and CDR2 FQGNSA. The CDR3 covers 15 residues. The CDR3 nucleotides are TGTGCCAGCAGCTTAAACCGGGTCCTTGACTATGGCTACACCTTC. This gives the protein CASSLNRVLDYGYTF.

J is TRBJ2-1 and V is TRBV4-1; D unresolved. Trimming cost V 0 bases and J 9 bases, with 9 bases left between them. This CDR3 is built from 13 residues. The germline CDR1 and CDR2 sequences are MGHRA and YSYEKL. The CDR3 loop reads CASSQDPQSEQFF. CDR3 nucleotides: TGCGCCAGCAGCCAAGATCCCCAGAGTGAGCAGTTCTTC.

The V and J genes are TRBV29-1 and TRBJ1-2; no reliable D call. Germline V CDR1 and CDR2: SQVTM, ANQGSEA. The CDR3 sequence is 14 residues long. Trimming removed 0 bases from V and 4 bases from J, with 12 bases in between. CDR3 coding DNA: TGCAGCGTTGAAGATCCCCTCGGCAGCTATGGCTACACCTTC. This sequence encodes CSVEDPLGSYGYTF.

This chain uses TRBV6-5 with TRBJ2-5, with 7 bases matching TRBD2. The germline V gene has CDR1 MNHEY and CDR2 SVGAGI. The CDR3 length is 14 residues. V lost 2 bases, J lost 1 base, and 1 base stayed unmatched. CDR3 DNA sequence: TGTGCCAGCAGTTACCGGGAGGCCCAAGAGACCCAGTACTTC. It encodes CASSYREAQETQYF.

This clone was recorded only once. The rearrangement joins TRBV6-4 to TRBJ2-1; the match to TRBD2 covers 10 bases. Germline-derived CDR1 and CDR2 are MRHNA and SNTAGT. The V segment lost 5 bases and the J segment 4 bases; nucleotides outside the gene matches: 5. CDR3 length equals 15 residues. CDR3 amino acids: CASSIIAGGYNEQFF. The CDR3 region has the DNA TGTGCCAGCAGTATCATAGCGGGGGGATACAATGAGCAGTTCTTC.

V gene TRBV28 combines with J gene TRBJ2-2, with 7 bases that match TRBD2. V was clipped by 3 bases and J by 0 bases; unmatched bases: 4. Germline V CDR1 and CDR2: MDHEN, SYDVKM. The CDR3 loop spans 16 amino acids. The DNA of the CDR3 is TGTGCCAGCAGTTTGGACCTAGCGGCGAACACCGGGGAGCTGTTTTTT. Translated, it gives CASSLDLAANTGELFF.